The T cell receptor (beta chain) under discussion was sequenced for a study of T-cell memory formation after mild COVID-19. A single record per CDR3 protein comes from TCRdb applying MiXCR to the 5' RACE reads. The data contain about 320,000 distinct CDR3 sequences, around 15% of them seen just once; the ten biggest clones take up 21%. The germline V gene encodes CDR1 SGHRS and CDR2 YFSETQ. V lost 4 bases to trimming and J lost 5 bases, with 12 bases between them. CDR3 length: 13 amino acids. The specimen was PBMCs or a T cell subset sorted from them (not recorded which). V and J are TRBV5-1 and TRBJ2-5, with TRBD1 as a possible D gene (6 bases). This TCR was sampled from a young man who had mild COVID-19 (a few samples of this study predate the infection). Cell type and time point are not known. This CDR3 reads CASSPGDWETQYF. In nucleotides, the CDR3 is TGCGCCAGCAGCCCAGGGGATTGGGAGACCCAGTACTTC.